This record covers a single T cell receptor (beta chain). The PCR made use of 60 Vbeta and 13 Jbeta primers. Repertoires were generated with immunoSEQ multiplex PCR, while TCRdb's copy carries only in-frame clones and drops some. Of just over 150,000 clones in the sample, more than 65% are singletons; the top ten hold under 6.5%. Germline loops: CDR1 WSHSY, CDR2 SAAADI. There are 15 residues in the CDR3. Trimming stripped 3 bases from V and 4 bases from J, with 14 bases between. These data belong to a study of cytomegalovirus exposure and HLA in healthy donors. This clonotype originated in a man over 45 in good health and CMV-seropositive. This sequence joins TRBV10-2 and TRBJ2-3; D might be TRBD2 (6 bases). Sequencing was done on a sample of PBMCs. The DNA of the CDR3 is TGCGCCAGCAGTGAAAGGACTATGTTTCCAGATACGCAGTATTTT. This sequence encodes CASSERTMFPDTQYF.